The 21 T cell receptor beta chains presented below share a single source sample, sequenced in a study of beta chain features in type 1 diabetes. Findings of the study overall: Within each of all four CD4+ subsets, Type 1 diabetes patients had TCRB CDR3s that were moderately but significantly shorter.

These receptors' antigens are unknown. cDNA synthesis used the whole RNA isolate, giving expressed TCRB sequences. Using immunoSEQ multiplex PCR, the repertoire was profiled, and TCRdb retains in-frame clones only, with some absent. The data contain under 300,000 clones, about 11% of them seen just once; the ten biggest clones take up around 0.017%. The material sequenced was naive CD4+ T cells from blood. These receptors were obtained from a man aged 30-40 years with type 1 diabetes.

This clone has a handful of counts. This chain joins TRBV29-1 and TRBJ1-1; 7 nucleotides agree with TRBD1. The J segment lost 4 bases and the V segment lost 5 bases, leaving 10 bases of the junction unmatched. The germline V gene has CDR1 SQVTM and CDR2 ANQGSEA. The length of the CDR3 is 14 residues. The CDR3 here is CSVSTSRGLTEAFF. CDR3 nucleotide sequence: TGCAGCGTTTCCACTTCAAGGGGGCTCACTGAAGCTTTCTTT.

The chain joins TRBV13 to TRBJ2-4; D call uncertain. The length of the CDR3 is 13 residues. Trimming cost V 6 bases and J 0 bases, with 6 bases left between them. Germline assignment: CDR1 PRHDT and CDR2 FYEKMQ (reference sequence). The CDR3 spells CASRGLAKNIQYF. DNA for the CDR3: TGTGCCAGCAGGGGCTTAGCCAAAAACATTCAGTACTTC.

This clone occurred a few times. The genes are TRBV6-4 and TRBJ2-3; 9 bases map to TRBD1. CDR3 length: 15 amino acids. Germline CDR1 MRHNA, CDR2 SNTAGT. With 3 bases clipped from V and 5 bases from J, the junction kept 6 bases outside the gene matches. The CDR3 nucleotides read TGTGCCAGCAGTGATAACAGGGGGCGCATAGATACGCAGTATTTT. Its translation is CASSDNRGRIDTQYF.

There are a few counts of this clone. The chain links TRBV7-2 to TRBJ2-2; D not resolved. CDR1 is SGHTA, CDR2 FQGNSA, per germline. This CDR3 is 12 amino acids long. Trimming took 1 base from V and 6 from J, leaving 3 bases between them. CDR3 DNA: TGTGCCAGCAGCTTAGGGCCCGGGGAGCTGTTTTTT. It specifies CASSLGPGELFF.

This clone was detected a few times. The rearrangement links TRBV7-3 to TRBJ2-6; D not resolved. Per the germline V gene, CDR1 is SGHTA and CDR2 is FQGTGA. V was shortened by 5 bases and J by 1 base, with 6 bases between the two germline ends. The CDR3 has 14 residues. This CDR3 is CASSAQSGANVLTF. The CDR3 bases are TGTGCCAGCAGCGCTCAGTCTGGGGCCAACGTCCTGACTTTC.

This clone was recorded a few times. This chain joins TRBV19 and TRBJ2-5; TRBD2 agrees at 12 bases. The germline CDR1 and CDR2 sequences are LNHDA and SQIVND (reference sequence). V lost 4 bases and J lost 5; bases outside the gene matches: 5. The CDR3 runs to 15 residues. CDR3 coding DNA: TGTGCCAGTAGTACCCTAGCGGGGGGGCCGGAGACCCAGTACTTC. Its protein is CASSTLAGGPETQYF. Based on the CDR3 plus reference TRBV19 and TRBJ2-5, the full variable domain is DGGITQSPKYLFRKEGQNVTLSCEQNLNHDAMYWYRQDPGQGLRLIYYSQIVNDFQKGDIAEGYSVSREKKESFPLTVTSAQKNPTAFYLCASSTLAGGPETQYFGPGTRLLVL.

This clone was detected a few times. The gene calls are TRBV2 and TRBJ1-5; 9 nucleotides match TRBD1. This CDR3 contains 14 residues. V lost 8 bases to trimming and J lost 6 bases; unmatched junction nucleotides: 8. The germline CDR1 and CDR2 sequences are SNHLY and FYNNEI. In nucleotides, the CDR3 is TGTGCCAGCGCCGCACAGGGGGCGGGTCAGCCCCAGCATTTT. The encoded protein is CASAAQGAGQPQHF.

This chain links TRBV18 with TRBJ1-2, with 8 bases fitting TRBD1. V lost 6 bases to trimming and J lost 5 bases; unmatched junction nucleotides: 5. The germline V gene encodes CDR1 KGHSH and CDR2 LQKENI. The CDR3 runs 13 residues. The CDR3 region is CASSPRQGYGYTF. The CDR3 coding sequence is TGTGCCAGCTCGCCAAGACAGGGGTATGGCTACACCTTC.

The J gene is TRBJ1-5, the V gene TRBV29-1, with 9 bases fitting TRBD1. The CDR3 has 12 residues. The germline V gene has CDR1 SQVTM and CDR2 ANQGSEA. V shed 6 bases, J shed 5 bases, and the junction held 2 bases outside the gene matches. CDR3 in amino acids: CSVGTGYQPQHF. The CDR3 region has the DNA TGCAGCGTAGGGACAGGGTATCAGCCCCAGCATTTT.

This clone was counted only a few times. The genes are TRBV11-2 and TRBJ2-4, with D perhaps matching TRBD1 (5 bases). Trimming pared 5 bases from V and 2 bases from J, leaving 13 bases between. The CDR3 loop spans 15 amino acids. Germline CDR1 SGHAT, CDR2 FQNNGV. Here the CDR3 DNA reads TGTGCCAGCAGCCCCTCCCAGGGCTCCAAAAACATTCAGTACTTC. It specifies CASSPSQGSKNIQYF.

Notes on this clone: One end of the junction varies from germline; a read error may be responsible. The V and J genes are TRBV2 and TRBJ1-2; the match to TRBD1 covers 7 bases. CDR3 length: 13 residues. The germline V gene encodes CDR1 SNHLY and CDR2 FYNNEI. The CDR3: CASSEVGRDRVSF. CDR3 sequence (DNA): TGTGCCAGCAGTGAAGTGGGAAGGGACAGAGTCTCCTTC.

This rearrangement joins TRBV7-9 to TRBJ2-5; TRBD1 matches at 7 bases. The V gene end was trimmed by 5 bases and the J gene end by 5 bases; junction bases not matched to a gene: 2. The CDR3 runs to 12 residues. Germline CDR1 and CDR2: SEHNR and FQNEAQ (reference sequence). The CDR3 nucleotides are TGTGCCAGCAGCCGCAGGGGGGAGACCCAGTACTTC. This codes for CASSRRGETQYF.

This rearrangement joins TRBV11-3 to TRBJ2-7; the match to TRBD1 covers 7 bases. Germline lookup yields CDR1 SGHNT and CDR2 YENEEA. There are 13 residues in the CDR3. Germline trimming cut 3 bases from V and 6 bases from J; bases unmatched to any gene: 5. The CDR3 loop is CASSLTGKAEQYF. The CDR3 nucleotides are TGTGCCAGCAGCTTGACAGGGAAGGCCGAGCAGTACTTC.

This chain connects TRBV6-6 to TRBJ2-7; 10 nucleotides agree with TRBD2. J was trimmed by 1 base and V by 3 bases; bases with no gene match: 0. This CDR3 has 14 residues. Looked up from germline, CDR1 is MNHNY and CDR2 is SVGAGI (reference sequence). CDR3 bases: TGTGCCAGCAGTTATAGCGGGGGGTCCTACGAGCAGTACTTC. Protein: CASSYSGGSYEQYF.

This clone came up a few times. This chain connects TRBV2 to TRBJ1-1; tentatively, D is TRBD1 (5 bases). This CDR3 has 13 amino acids. Germline values: CDR1 SNHLY, CDR2 FYNNEI. Trimming cost V 7 bases and J 6 bases, with 15 bases left between them. This CDR3 is CASIKRGGPEAFF. The CDR3 nucleotides are TGTGCCAGCATCAAAAGGGGCGGCCCTGAAGCTTTCTTT.

J is TRBJ1-1 and V is TRBV18, with D perhaps matching TRBD1 (5 bases). Germline CDR1 KGHSH, CDR2 LQKENI. Between the trimmed V and J ends, which lost 3 bases and 0 bases, there was a span of 11 bases. The CDR3 sequence is 15 residues long. CDR3 coding DNA: TGTGCCAGCTCACCGGCGACAGTAATGAACACTGAAGCTTTCTTT. Translation gives CASSPATVMNTEAFF. The full variable domain, its missing parts supplied by reference TRBV18 and TRBJ1-1, is NAGVMQNPRHLVRRRGQEARLRCSPMKGHSHVYWYRQLPEEGLKFMVYLQKENIIDESGMPKERFSAEFPKEGPSILRIQQVVRGDSAAYFCASSPATVMNTEAFFGQGTRLTVV.

J is TRBJ1-2 and V is TRBV5-6; the D gene is possibly TRBD1 (6 bases). V was trimmed by 2 bases and J by 8 bases, leaving 10 bases between them. The CDR3 extends over 12 amino acids. Germline assignment: CDR1 SGHDT and CDR2 YYEEEE. CDR3 DNA: TGTGCCAGCAGCTTCACAGGGCAGGGCTACACCTTC. Its protein product is CASSFTGQGYTF.

The chain recombines TRBV15 with TRBJ2-7; a weak D match, TRBD2 (7 bases). V was clipped by 0 bases and J by 3 bases, with 12 bases between them. There are 15 residues in the CDR3. Germline V gene lookup returns CDR1 LNHNV and CDR2 YYDKDF (reference sequence). The CDR3 bases are TGTGCCACCAGCAGAGATCGGGGGGCCGTCTACGAGCAGTACTTC. It encodes CATSRDRGAVYEQYF.

V and J are TRBV7-9 and TRBJ2-5; a possible D gene is TRBD2 (5 bases). Trimming removed 4 bases from V and 5 bases from J, with 8 bases in between. CDR3 length: 12 residues. Germline CDR1 reads SEHNR; CDR2 reads FQNEAQ (reference sequence). The CDR3, as DNA: TGTGCCAGCAGCTACGGGGTTGAGACCCAGTACTTC. The encoded protein is CASSYGVETQYF.

The V call is TRBV7-2, the J call TRBJ2-7, with 9 bases that match TRBD1. Looked up from germline, CDR1 is SGHTA and CDR2 is FQGNSA. The CDR3 runs 15 residues. Trimming took 5 bases from V and 4 from J; bases not matched to a gene: 9. The CDR3: CASSVGGTGYYEQYF. For the CDR3, the DNA is TGTGCCAGCAGCGTGGGGGGGACAGGGTATTACGAGCAGTACTTC.

This clone was seen only a few times. The CDR3 sequence is CASSMAGGGTGELFF. The DNA of the CDR3 is TGTGCCAGCAGCATGGCAGGTGGTGGCACCGGGGAGCTGTTTTTT. The rearrangement links TRBV9 to TRBJ2-2; D gene ambiguous. Germline-derived CDR1 and CDR2 are SGDLS and YYNGEE. The CDR3 is made up of 15 amino acids. Trimming left V 4 bases short and J 4 bases short, with 14 bases between.